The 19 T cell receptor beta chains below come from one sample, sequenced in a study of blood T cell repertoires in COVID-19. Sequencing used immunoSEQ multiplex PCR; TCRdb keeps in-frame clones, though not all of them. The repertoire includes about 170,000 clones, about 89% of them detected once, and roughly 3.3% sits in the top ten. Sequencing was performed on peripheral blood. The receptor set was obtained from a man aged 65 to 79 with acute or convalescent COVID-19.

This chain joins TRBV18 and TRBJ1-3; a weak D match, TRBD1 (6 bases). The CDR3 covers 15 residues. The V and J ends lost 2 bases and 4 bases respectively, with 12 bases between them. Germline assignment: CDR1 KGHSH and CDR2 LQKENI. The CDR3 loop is CASSPTGTDGNTIYF. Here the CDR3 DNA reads TGTGCCAGCTCACCAACAGGGACGGACGGAAACACCATATATTTT.

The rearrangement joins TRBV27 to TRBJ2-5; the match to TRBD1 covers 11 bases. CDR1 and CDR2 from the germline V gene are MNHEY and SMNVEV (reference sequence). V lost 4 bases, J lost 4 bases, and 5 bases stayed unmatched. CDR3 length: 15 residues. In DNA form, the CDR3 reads TGTGCCAGCAGTTACCGGACAGGGGGCGGAGAGACCCAGTACTTC. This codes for CASSYRTGGGETQYF.

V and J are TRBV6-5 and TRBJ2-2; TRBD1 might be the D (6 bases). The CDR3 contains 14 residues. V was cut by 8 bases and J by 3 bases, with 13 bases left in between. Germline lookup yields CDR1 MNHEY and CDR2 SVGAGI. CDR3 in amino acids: CASSRDTYTGELFF. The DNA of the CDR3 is TGTGCCAGCTCCCGGGACACTTACACCGGGGAGCTGTTTTTT.

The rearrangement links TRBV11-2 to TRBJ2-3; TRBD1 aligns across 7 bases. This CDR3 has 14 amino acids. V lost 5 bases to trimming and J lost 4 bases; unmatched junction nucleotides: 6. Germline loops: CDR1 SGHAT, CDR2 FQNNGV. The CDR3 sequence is CASSEGQWADTQYF. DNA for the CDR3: TGTGCCAGCAGCGAGGGACAGTGGGCAGATACGCAGTATTTT.

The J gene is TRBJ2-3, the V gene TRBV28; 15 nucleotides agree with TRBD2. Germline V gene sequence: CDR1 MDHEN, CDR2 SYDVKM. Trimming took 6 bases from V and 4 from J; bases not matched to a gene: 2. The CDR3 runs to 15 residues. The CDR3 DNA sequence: TGTGCCAGCAGGGGACTAGCGGGAGGTCCAGATACGCAGTATTTT. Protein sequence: CASRGLAGGPDTQYF.

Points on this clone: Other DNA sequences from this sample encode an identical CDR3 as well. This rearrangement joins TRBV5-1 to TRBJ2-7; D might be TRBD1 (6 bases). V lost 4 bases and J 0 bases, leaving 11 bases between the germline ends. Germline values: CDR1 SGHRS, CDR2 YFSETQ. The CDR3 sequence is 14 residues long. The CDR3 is CASSLGQPSYEQYF. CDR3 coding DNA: TGCGCCAGCAGCCTAGGACAGCCCTCCTACGAGCAGTACTTC.

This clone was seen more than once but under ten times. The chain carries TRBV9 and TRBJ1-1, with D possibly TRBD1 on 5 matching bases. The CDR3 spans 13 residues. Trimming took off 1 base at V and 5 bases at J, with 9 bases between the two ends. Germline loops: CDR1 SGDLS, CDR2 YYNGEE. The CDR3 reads CASSVLGETEAFF. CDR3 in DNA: TGTGCCAGCAGCGTATTAGGGGAAACTGAAGCTTTCTTT. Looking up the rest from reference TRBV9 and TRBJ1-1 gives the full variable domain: DSGVTQTPKHLITATGQRVTLRCSPRSGDLSVYWYQQSLDQGLQFLIQYYNGEERAKGNILERFSAQQFPDLHSELNLSSLELGDSALYFCASSVLGETEAFFGQGTRLTVV.

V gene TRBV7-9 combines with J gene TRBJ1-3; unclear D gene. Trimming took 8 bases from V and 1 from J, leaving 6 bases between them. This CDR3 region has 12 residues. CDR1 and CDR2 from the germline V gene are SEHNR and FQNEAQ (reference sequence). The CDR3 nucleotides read TGTGCCAGCCGGAGGTCTGGAAACACCATATATTTT. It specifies CASRRSGNTIYF.

The CDR3 sequence: CASSFSGSSYEQYF. In nucleotides, the CDR3 is TGTGCCAGCAGTTTTAGCGGGAGCTCCTACGAGCAGTACTTC. This chain connects TRBV6-5 to TRBJ2-7, with 9 bases identical to TRBD2. The germline gives CDR1 MNHEY, CDR2 SVGAGI. The J segment lost 0 bases and the V segment lost 4 bases, leaving 1 base of the junction unmatched. The CDR3 contains 14 residues.

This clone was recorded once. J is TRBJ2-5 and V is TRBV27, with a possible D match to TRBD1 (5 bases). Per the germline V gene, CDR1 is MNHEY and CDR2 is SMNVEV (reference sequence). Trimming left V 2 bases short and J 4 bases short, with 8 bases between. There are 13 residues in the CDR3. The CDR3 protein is CASSLTRAETQYF. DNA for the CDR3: TGTGCCAGCAGTTTAACCAGGGCAGAGACCCAGTACTTC.

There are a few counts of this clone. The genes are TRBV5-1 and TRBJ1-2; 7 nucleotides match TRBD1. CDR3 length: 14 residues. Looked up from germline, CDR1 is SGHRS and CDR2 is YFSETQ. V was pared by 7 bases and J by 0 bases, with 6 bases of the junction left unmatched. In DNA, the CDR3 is TGCGCCAGCCATTCTACAGGGGCTAACTATGGCTACACCTTC. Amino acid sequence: CASHSTGANYGYTF.

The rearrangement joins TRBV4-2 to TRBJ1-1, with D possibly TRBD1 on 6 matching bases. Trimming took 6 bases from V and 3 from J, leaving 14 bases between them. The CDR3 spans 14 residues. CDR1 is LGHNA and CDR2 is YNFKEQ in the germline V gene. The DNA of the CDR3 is TGTGCCAGCAGTCTAACAGGGACGTACACTGAAGCTTTCTTT. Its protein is CASSLTGTYTEAFF.

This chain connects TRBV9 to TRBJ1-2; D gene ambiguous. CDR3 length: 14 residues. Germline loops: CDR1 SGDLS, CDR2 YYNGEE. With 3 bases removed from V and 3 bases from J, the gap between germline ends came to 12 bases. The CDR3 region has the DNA TGTGCCAGCAGCGCCCGCGGGGTTTACTATGGCTACACCTTC. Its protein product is CASSARGVYYGYTF.

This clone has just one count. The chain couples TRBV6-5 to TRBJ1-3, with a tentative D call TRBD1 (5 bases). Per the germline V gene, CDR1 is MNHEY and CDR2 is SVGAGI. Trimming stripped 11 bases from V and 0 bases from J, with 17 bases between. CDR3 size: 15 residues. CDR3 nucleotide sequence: TGTGCCGGGAGGCAGGGAGGGCTCTCTGGAAACACCATATATTTT. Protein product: CAGRQGGLSGNTIYF.

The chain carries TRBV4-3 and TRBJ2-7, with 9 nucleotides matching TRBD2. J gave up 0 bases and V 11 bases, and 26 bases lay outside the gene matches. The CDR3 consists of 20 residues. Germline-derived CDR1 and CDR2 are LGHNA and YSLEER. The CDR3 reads CAQAAKISPEVAGDSYEQYF. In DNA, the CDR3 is TGCGCCCAAGCAGCCAAGATTTCCCCGGAAGTAGCGGGGGACTCCTACGAGCAGTACTTC.

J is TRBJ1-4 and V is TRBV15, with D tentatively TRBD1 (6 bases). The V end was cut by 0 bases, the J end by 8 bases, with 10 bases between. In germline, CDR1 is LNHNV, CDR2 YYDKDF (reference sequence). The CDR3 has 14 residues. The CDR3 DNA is TGTGCCACCAGCAGAGAAGCAGGGGTCGAAAAACTGTTTTTT. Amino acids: CATSREAGVEKLFF.

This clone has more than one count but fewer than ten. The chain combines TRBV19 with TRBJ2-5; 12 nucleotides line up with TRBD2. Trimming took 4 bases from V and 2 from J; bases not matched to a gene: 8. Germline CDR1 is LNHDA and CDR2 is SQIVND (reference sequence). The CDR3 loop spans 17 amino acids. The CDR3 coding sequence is TGTGCCAGTAGTAAGGGGCTAGCGGGGGGGCTGCAAGAGACCCAGTACTTC. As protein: CASSKGLAGGLQETQYF.

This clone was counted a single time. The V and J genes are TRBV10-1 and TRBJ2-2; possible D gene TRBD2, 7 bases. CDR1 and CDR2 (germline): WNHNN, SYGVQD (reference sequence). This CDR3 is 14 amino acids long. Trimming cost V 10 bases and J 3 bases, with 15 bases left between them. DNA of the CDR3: TGCGCCACACGCCGGGGGGCGGACACCGGGGAGCTGTTTTTT. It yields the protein CATRRGADTGELFF.

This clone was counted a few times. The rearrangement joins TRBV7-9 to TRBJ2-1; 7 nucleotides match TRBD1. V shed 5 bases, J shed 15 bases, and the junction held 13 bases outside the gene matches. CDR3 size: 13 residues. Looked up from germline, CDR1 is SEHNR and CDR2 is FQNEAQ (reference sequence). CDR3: CASSLRGRDRGFF. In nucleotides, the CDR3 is TGTGCCAGCAGCCTAAGGGGTCGGGACAGAGGGTTCTTC.